These 20 T cell receptor beta chains originate from one sample sequenced in a study of neurological immune-mediated disorders. TCRdb processed the 5' RACE reads anew with MiXCR; each CDR3 protein has one entry. The table includes 45,000 to 65,000 distinct CDR3 sequences, around 4.2% detected once. Sequencing input: PBMCs. The receptors stem from a man over 45 with multiple sclerosis.

This clonotype was counted a few times. The rearrangement links TRBV7-3 to TRBJ2-5, with D maybe TRBD2 (6 bases). Looked up from germline, CDR1 is SGHTA and CDR2 is FQGTGA. V lost 1 base and J 4 bases, leaving 16 bases between the germline ends. CDR3 length: 16 residues. CDR3 sequence: CASSLRPTGEGETQYF. CDR3 nucleotides: TGTGCCAGCAGCTTAAGACCGACGGGAGAGGGAGAGACCCAGTACTTC.

At least ten counts were recorded for this clonotype. This rearrangement joins TRBV24-1 to TRBJ2-3; 13 bases are a match to TRBD2. V lost 4 bases and J lost 6; bases outside the gene matches: 9. This CDR3 spans 17 amino acids. Germline CDR1 is KGHDR and CDR2 is SFDVKD. CDR3 loop: CATSDSGLAGVRDTQYF. In DNA form, the CDR3 reads TGTGCCACCAGTGACTCCGGACTAGCGGGAGTACGGGATACGCAGTATTTT.

The chain couples TRBV5-8 to TRBJ1-2; 9 nucleotides agree with TRBD1. Germline trimming cut 1 base from V and 4 bases from J; bases unmatched to any gene: 5. CDR1 and CDR2 (germline): SGHTS, YDEGEE. This CDR3 is 15 amino acids long. CDR3 residues: CASSLRTGEGYGYTF. As DNA, the CDR3 is TGTGCCAGCAGCTTGAGGACAGGGGAGGGCTATGGCTACACCTTC.

This clonotype was picked up many times. The chain recombines TRBV9 with TRBJ2-7; no definite D call. Trimming pared 3 bases from V and 4 bases from J, leaving 8 bases between. This CDR3 region has 12 residues. Germline V CDR1 and CDR2: SGDLS, YYNGEE. The CDR3 spells CASSATDYEQYF. The CDR3 DNA follows: TGTGCCAGCAGCGCCACAGATTACGAGCAGTACTTC.

This clonotype has just a few counts. This chain links TRBV20-1 with TRBJ2-3; 14 nucleotides line up with TRBD2. Germline V gene lookup returns CDR1 DFQATT and CDR2 SNEGSKA (reference sequence). Losses at the gene ends were 5 bases for V and 1 base for J; bases not matched to a gene: 5. This CDR3 has 16 amino acids. For the CDR3, the DNA is TGCAGTGCTTCCCCGGGACTAGCGGGAGGCACAGATACGCAGTATTTT. It translates to CSASPGLAGGTDTQYF.

This clonotype appeared a few times. A read error may account for a junction end that differs from germline. The chain couples TRBV7-9 to TRBJ2-4; TRBD1 matches 9 bases. This CDR3 contains 16 residues. Germline assignment: CDR1 SEHNR and CDR2 FQNEAQ (reference sequence). CDR3 protein: CTSSTTGGETKNIQYF. The CDR3 coding sequence is TGTACCAGCAGCACAACAGGGGGCGAAACCAAAAACATTCAGTACTTC.

This clonotype has a count of ten or more. CDR3: CASSTGQGALANTGELFF. The CDR3 DNA is TGCGCCAGCAGCACGGGACAGGGGGCTCTCGCGAACACCGGGGAGCTGTTTTTT. V usage is TRBV5-1 and J usage is TRBJ2-2; 12 positions agree with TRBD1. Germline trimming cut 4 bases from V and 0 bases from J; bases unmatched to any gene: 7. This CDR3 spans 18 amino acids. Germline V gene lookup returns CDR1 SGHRS and CDR2 YFSETQ.

The table lists this clonotype with many counts. The chain is built from TRBV6-1 and TRBJ1-6; 7 nucleotides align to TRBD1. The length of the CDR3 is 15 residues. V shed 11 bases, J shed 5 bases, and the junction held 12 bases outside the gene matches. Germline loops: CDR1 MNHNS, CDR2 SASEGT. The CDR3 sequence is CAGSNRDRNNSPLHF. The CDR3, as DNA: TGTGCCGGGTCGAACCGGGACAGAAATAATTCACCCCTCCACTTT.

This clonotype was found many times. The genes are TRBV12-3 or TRBV12-4 and TRBJ1-2; D not resolved. This CDR3 has 11 amino acids. V lost 7 bases and J 6 bases, leaving 9 bases between the germline ends. CDR3 loop: CASMGMNGYTF. For the CDR3, the DNA is TGTGCCAGCATGGGTATGAATGGCTACACCTTC.

This clonotype occurred many times. V usage is TRBV7-9 and J usage is TRBJ2-7, with 10 bases lining up with TRBD1. Germline loops: CDR1 SEHNR, CDR2 FQNEAQ (reference sequence). Trimming removed 5 bases from V and 3 bases from J; junction bases left unmatched: 7. There are 15 residues in the CDR3. The CDR3 DNA is TGTGCCAGCAGCACCCGACAGGGGGCCGGCTACGAGCAGTACTTC. This codes for CASSTRQGAGYEQYF. Based on the CDR3 plus reference TRBV7-9 and TRBJ2-7, the full variable domain is DTGVSQNPRHKITKRGQNVTFRCDPISEHNRLYWYRQTLGQGPEFLTYFQNEAQLEKSRLLSDRFSAERPKGSFSTLEIQRTEQGDSAMYLCASSTRQGAGYEQYFGPGTRLTVT.

This clonotype showed up many times. The rearrangement links TRBV5-1 to TRBJ2-7; the D is unclear. Per germline, CDR1 SGHRS and CDR2 YFSETQ. The CDR3 is 14 amino acids. The germline V and J ends were trimmed by 0 bases and 7 bases, with 14 bases remaining between them. The CDR3 is CASSLAYTTEEQYF. CDR3 in DNA: TGCGCCAGCAGCTTGGCGTACACAACAGAGGAGCAGTACTTC.

The table lists this clonotype with many counts. This chain connects TRBV2 to TRBJ1-5; 7 bases align to TRBD1. V lost 3 bases to trimming and J lost 4 bases; unmatched junction nucleotides: 3. Germline CDR1 SNHLY, CDR2 FYNNEI. The CDR3 loop spans 14 amino acids. CDR3 DNA: TGTGCCAGCAGTGATGCACAGGGGAATCAGCCCCAGCATTTT. Translation: CASSDAQGNQPQHF.

This clonotype was seen at least ten times. The rearrangement joins TRBV18 to TRBJ2-7, with 7 bases lining up with TRBD1. This CDR3 is built from 14 residues. The germline V gene encodes CDR1 KGHSH and CDR2 LQKENI. With 6 bases clipped from V and 3 bases from J, the junction kept 8 bases outside the gene matches. This CDR3 reads CASSPQGVNYEQYF. The CDR3 DNA reads TGTGCCAGCTCCCCGCAGGGGGTAAACTACGAGCAGTACTTC. Drawing the rest from reference TRBV18 and TRBJ2-7, the complete variable domain is NAGVMQNPRHLVRRRGQEARLRCSPMKGHSHVYWYRQLPEEGLKFMVYLQKENIIDESGMPKERFSAEFPKEGPSILRIQQVVRGDSAAYFCASSPQGVNYEQYFGPGTRLTVT.

This clonotype was observed at least ten times. The V gene is TRBV10-1, the J gene TRBJ2-3; no clear D. The CDR3 has 14 amino acids. V was pared by 6 bases and J by 3 bases, with 13 bases between. Germline CDR1 WNHNN, CDR2 SYGVQD (reference sequence). CDR3 in amino acids: CASSIGLATDTQYF. Written as DNA, the CDR3 is TGCGCCAGCAGCATTGGGTTAGCTACAGATACGCAGTATTTT.

This clonotype has a count of ten or more. The V gene is TRBV10-2, the J gene TRBJ2-7; D is possibly TRBD2 (7 bases). There are 12 residues in the CDR3. V lost 9 bases and J lost 3, with 12 bases in between. Germline CDR1 and CDR2: WSHSY and SAAADI. Here the CDR3 reads CASLGGVYEQYF. The CDR3 DNA reads as TGCGCCAGTTTAGGGGGGGTCTACGAGCAGTACTTC.

In this sample, this clonotype turned up many times. The chain joins TRBV29-1 to TRBJ2-4; D call uncertain. CDR3 length: 16 amino acids. The ends were cut back, 6 bases at V and 0 bases at J, with 18 bases in the middle. Germline V gene sequence: CDR1 SQVTM, CDR2 ANQGSEA. CDR3: CSVAGLESLAKNIQYF. CDR3 coding DNA: TGCAGCGTAGCTGGTTTAGAGAGTCTAGCCAAAAACATTCAGTACTTC.

The rearrangement links TRBV18 to TRBJ1-2, with 8 bases lining up with TRBD1. This CDR3 has 13 residues. Trimming cost V 6 bases and J 4 bases; bases outside gene matches: 4. Looked up from germline, CDR1 is KGHSH and CDR2 is LQKENI. The CDR3 DNA sequence: TGTGCCAGCTCCGGGACAGGAAGCTATGGCTACACCTTC. This translates into CASSGTGSYGYTF.

The chain uses TRBV6-5 and TRBJ1-3; 8 bases align to TRBD1. CDR3 length: 16 residues. Germline CDR1 MNHEY, CDR2 SVGAGI. After removal of 2 bases from V and 4 bases from J, the junction contained 7 bases not matched to a gene. CDR3 bases: TGTGCCAGCAGTTACAACGGACAGGGACACGGAAACACCATATATTTT. It codes for CASSYNGQGHGNTIYF.

In this sample, this clonotype turned up many times. The genes are TRBV20-1 and TRBJ1-1, with 9 bases identical to TRBD1. The CDR3 is made up of 13 amino acids. Per the germline V gene, CDR1 is DFQATT and CDR2 is SNEGSKA (reference sequence). After removal of 6 bases from V and 1 base from J, the junction contained 3 bases not matched to a gene. In DNA, the CDR3 is TGCAGTGCGGAGGACAGGGGGAACACTGAAGCTTTCTTT. It is translated as CSAEDRGNTEAFF.

This clonotype was recorded many times. The V and J genes are TRBV7-3 and TRBJ2-3; no clear D gene. Trimming left V 1 base short and J 7 bases short, with 9 bases between. Germline-derived CDR1 and CDR2 are SGHTA and FQGTGA. This CDR3 is 13 amino acids long. The CDR3 spells CASSLSGVNTQYF. CDR3 DNA: TGTGCCAGCAGCTTAAGCGGTGTTAATACGCAGTATTTT.